Detailed here is one TCR beta chain. Its antigen is still unknown. These data originate in a study of shared clonotypes between healthy human individuals. Whole-study findings and limits: Sharing across several donors was seen in approximately 5.2% of naive CD4 clonotypes. Non-shared clonotypes displayed generation probabilities falling below those of clonotypes present in all four donors.

200 to 250 ng DNA, 25,000 to 35,000 T cell genomes, went into each sorted-subset replicate PCR. The method was immunoSEQ multiplex PCR; TCRdb's version includes in-frame clones alone and lacks a portion of them. This table holds more than 900,000 clones, more than 75% found once. Source material: memory CD4+ T cells from PBMCs. Subset reported: CD45RA-negative fraction. The TCR originated in a man younger than 30 in good health. Some clones in this sample may be carry-over from other donors' samples.

The CDR3 protein is CASSKHGGLPGYTF. DNA for the CDR3: TGTGCCAGCAGTAAACACGGGGGGCTTCCTGGCTACACCTTC. The genes are TRBV27 and TRBJ1-2; maybe TRBD1 (6 bases). CDR3 size: 14 residues. Germline V lookup: CDR1 MNHEY, CDR2 SMNVEV (reference sequence). Trimming left V 5 bases short and J 7 bases short, with 17 bases between.